The rows below give T cell receptor beta chains drawn from one sample of a study of T cell changes during pregnancy in multiple sclerosis. Profiled with immunoSEQ multiplex PCR; TCRdb holds only in-frame clones, not every one. The table records 65,000 to 75,000 clones, 91% of them present only once. Sequencing used peripheral blood, obtained in the second trimester of pregnancy. These receptors all come from a female donor with multiple sclerosis, enrolled in a pregnancy study. The CDR3 runs from the conserved cysteine through the conserved F or W. The D gene is left open where the match is weak. A clone size is listed for some rows: how often the clone was seen (once, few, many), or a class if it is expanded.

-,16,TRBJ2-2,TRBV27,-,CASTNSGSLGTGELFF,TGTGCCAGCACAAACTCCGGGTCCTTAGGCACCGGGGAGCTGTTTTTT
-,13,TRBJ2-3,TRBV5-1,-,CASSFEGTDTQYF,TGCGCCAGCAGCTTCGAGGGCACAGATACGCAGTATTTT
-,12,TRBJ1-6,TRBV30,-,CAWSRTRGPLHF,TGTGCCTGGAGCCGAACCCGGGGGCCCCTCCACTTT
-,13,TRBJ2-7,TRBV7-6,-,CASSFRVVGEQYF,TGTGCCAGCAGCTTCAGGGTAGTTGGCGAGCAGTACTTC
TRBD2,16,TRBJ2-3,TRBV6-1,once,CASSEISGGTTDTQYF,TGTGCCAGCAGTGAAATTAGCGGGGGGACCACAGATACGCAGTATTTT
-,17,TRBJ1-2,TRBV5-8,-,CASSLRTDPGSDYGYTF,TGTGCCAGCAGCTTGAGGACCGACCCAGGGTCGGACTATGGCTACACCTTC
-,14,TRBJ2-3,TRBV5-1,-,CASSLGASTDTQYF,TGCGCCAGCAGCTTGGGAGCTAGCACAGATACGCAGTATTTT
-,14,TRBJ1-1,TRBV4-1,few,CASSGGAVDTEAFF,TGCGCCAGCAGCGGGGGCGCAGTGGACACTGAAGCTTTCTTT
-,15,TRBJ1-1,TRBV27,-,CASSLRSRGNTEAFF,TGTGCCAGCAGTTTGAGGTCCCGGGGGAACACTGAAGCTTTCTTT
-,11,TRBJ2-1,TRBV5-1,-,CASSLGGGEFF,TGCGCCAGCAGCTTGGGGGGGGGCGAGTTCTTC
TRBD1,14,TRBJ1-1,TRBV11-3,-,CASSPTGPLTEAFF,TGTGCCAGCAGCCCGACAGGGCCCCTCACTGAAGCTTTCTTT
-,12,TRBJ1-6,TRBV2,few,CASSADNSPLHF,TGTGCCAGCAGTGCTGATAATTCACCCCTCCACTTT
-,12,TRBJ2-1,TRBV11-2,once,CASRRTENEQFF,TGTGCCAGCAGACGTACCGAGAATGAGCAGTTCTTC
-,16,TRBJ1-1,TRBV5-1,few,CASSLSSRFANTEAFF,TGCGCCAGCAGCTTGTCGTCCAGGTTTGCGAACACTGAAGCTTTCTTT
-,15,TRBJ1-1,TRBV30,-,CAWSSIRGMNTEAFF,TGTGCCTGGAGTTCCATTCGGGGGATGAACACTGAAGCTTTCTTT
-,14,TRBJ1-3,TRBV6-1,once,CASSRSPLGNTIYF,TGTGCCAGCAGCCGGTCGCCTCTTGGAAACACCATATATTTT
-,12,TRBJ1-2,TRBV29-1,-,CSVEGRVGGYTF,TGCAGCGTTGAGGGGAGGGTTGGTGGCTACACCTTC
-,13,TRBJ2-7,TRBV19,-,CASSIQDSYEQYF,TGTGCCAGTAGTATACAGGACTCCTACGAGCAGTACTTC